This is a list of T cell receptor beta chains from one sample in a study of PD-L1 blockade in urothelial cancer. The method was immunoSEQ multiplex PCR; TCRdb's version includes in-frame clones alone and lacks a portion of them. The profile shows more than 85,000 clones, roughly nine tenths of them singletons. Material: PBMCs, obtained around atezolizumab (anti-PD-L1) treatment. All receptors derive from a woman aged 80 or over with urothelial cancer. CDR3s include the opening cysteine and the closing phenylalanine or tryptophan. Fields, in order: D gene, V gene, clone size, J gene, CDR3 protein, CDR3 DNA. A D gene is named only where the DNA matches it firmly. Rows give clone size only sometimes, using once, few, many, or a class for an expanded clone.

TRBD2	TRBV6-5	-	TRBJ2-1	CASSGLGGSEEQFF	TGTGCCAGCAGTGGACTAGGCGGGAGTGAGGAGCAGTTCTTC
-	TRBV9	-	TRBJ2-7	CASSQNLGQSSYEQYF	TGTGCCAGCAGCCAGAATTTAGGACAAAGCTCCTACGAGCAGTACTTC
-	TRBV5-1	few	TRBJ1-2	CASSPDSPLVDGYTF	TGCGCCAGCAGCCCTGACAGCCCCCTTGTGGATGGCTACACCTTC
-	TRBV18	-	TRBJ1-5	CASSPKQLWGLNGFDQPQHF	TGTGCCAGCTCACCAAAACAGCTTTGGGGGCTCAACGGATTCGATCAGCCCCAGCATTTT
TRBD1	TRBV7-9	few	TRBJ1-2	CASSLGTGNGYTF	TGTGCCAGCAGCTTGGGGACAGGGAATGGCTACACCTTC
-	TRBV29-1	once	TRBJ2-7	CSVEDPFRQGSYEQYF	TGCAGCGTTGAAGACCCCTTCCGACAAGGGAGCTACGAGCAGTACTTC
-	TRBV9	-	TRBJ2-1	CASSPGGSSYNEQFF	TGTGCCAGCAGCCCTGGGGGGAGCTCCTACAATGAGCAGTTCTTC
-	TRBV30	-	TRBJ2-7	CAWSNGVGAYEQYF	TGTGCCTGGAGTAACGGGGTCGGGGCCTACGAGCAGTACTTC
-	TRBV6-4	-	TRBJ2-2	CASSDSGLHTGELFF	TGTGCCAGCAGTGACTCGGGACTCCACACCGGGGAGCTGTTTTTT
TRBD1	TRBV7-9	-	TRBJ2-6	CASRFTGVGANVLTF	TGTGCCAGCAGATTTACAGGGGTCGGGGCCAACGTCCTGACTTTC
TRBD2	TRBV7-2	-	TRBJ2-2	CASSAQSGRNTGELFF	TGTGCCAGCAGCGCCCAAAGCGGGAGAAACACCGGGGAGCTGTTTTTT
TRBD2	TRBV19	-	TRBJ2-7	CASSIRPGTSGEQYF	TGTGCCAGTAGTATACGTCCGGGGACTAGCGGGGAGCAGTACTTC
-	TRBV5-1	-	TRBJ1-1	CASSLWGGGTEAFF	TGCGCCAGCAGCTTGTGGGGGGGCGGCACTGAAGCTTTCTTT
TRBD2	TRBV5-4	-	TRBJ2-1	CASSRASGRHEFLNEQFF	TGTGCCAGCAGCAGGGCTAGCGGGAGGCACGAGTTCCTCAATGAGCAGTTCTTC
-	TRBV6-1	-	TRBJ1-5	CASSESLGGGTHSNQPQHF	TGTGCCAGCAGTGAAAGTTTGGGTGGGGGGACCCATAGCAATCAGCCCCAGCATTTT
TRBD1	TRBV11-3	once	TRBJ2-1	CASSPGQGAGSTYNEQFF	TGTGCCAGCAGTCCGGGACAGGGGGCGGGAAGTACCTACAATGAGCAGTTCTTC
TRBD1	TRBV7-8	-	TRBJ2-7	CASSEVSPGGKDEQYF	TGTGCCAGCAGCGAAGTAAGTCCAGGGGGCAAGGACGAGCAGTACTTC
TRBD2	TRBV7-9	once	TRBJ2-1	CASSLAGSSGSPRFF	TGTGCCAGCAGCTTAGCAGGGTCTAGCGGGTCCCCCCGTTTCTTC
TRBD2	TRBV12-5	-	TRBJ2-1	CASGNSGSNEQFF	TGTGCTAGTGGAAATAGCGGGAGTAATGAGCAGTTCTTC
TRBD2	TRBV9	-	TRBJ2-1	CASSVGGGRTYYNEQFF	TGTGCCAGCAGCGTAGGGGGCGGGAGGACCTACTACAATGAGCAGTTCTTC
TRBD1	TRBV5-1	once	TRBJ1-4	CASSLLGQGNEKLFF	TGCGCCAGCAGCTTGTTGGGACAGGGTAATGAAAAACTGTTTTTT
-	TRBV20-1	-	TRBJ2-5	CSAYRPETQYF	TGCAGTGCTTACAGGCCGGAGACCCAGTACTTC
-	TRBV11-2	-	TRBJ2-1	CASSLVLGGGSSYNEQFF	TGTGCCAGCAGCTTAGTTTTGGGCGGAGGTAGCTCCTACAATGAGCAGTTCTTC
TRBD1	TRBV29-1	-	TRBJ2-1	CSVEPGQHPNEQFF	TGCAGCGTTGAACCGGGACAGCATCCCAATGAGCAGTTCTTC
TRBD1	TRBV7-8	once	TRBJ1-5	CASSFFRDSMNQPQHF	TGTGCCAGCAGCTTCTTTCGGGACAGCATGAATCAGCCCCAGCATTTT
-	TRBV5-1	-	TRBJ2-5	CASSLQSTGAAETQYF	TGCGCCAGCAGCTTGCAGTCGACTGGGGCTGCGGAGACCCAGTACTTC
-	TRBV21-1	-	TRBJ2-1	CASSKVRGGTYNEQFF	TGTGCCAGCAGCAAAGTGAGGGGGGGCACCTACAATGAGCAGTTCTTC
-	TRBV2	-	TRBJ1-5	CASSEILGANQPQHF	TGTGCCAGCAGTGAAATTCTAGGGGCCAATCAGCCCCAGCATTTT
-	TRBV2	few	TRBJ1-2	CASSESRQGNGYTF	TGTGCCAGCAGTGAAAGTCGGCAGGGCAATGGCTACACCTTC
-	TRBV19	-	TRBJ1-4	CASSMATGEKLFF	TGTGCCAGTAGTATGGCCACGGGTGAAAAACTGTTTTTT
-	TRBV28	-	TRBJ2-1	CASIWSLAPGNEQFF	TGTGCCAGCATTTGGTCACTTGCCCCAGGGAATGAGCAGTTCTTC
-	TRBV28	-	TRBJ1-4	CASSLRDEKLFF	TGTGCCAGCAGTTTGAGGGATGAAAAACTGTTTTTT
TRBD2	TRBV29-1	-	TRBJ2-1	CSVKGTSGSSYNEQFF	TGCAGCGTGAAGGGGACTAGCGGGAGCTCCTACAATGAGCAGTTCTTC
TRBD1	TRBV10-1	once	TRBJ2-2	CASSESQGVTGELFF	TGCGCCAGCAGTGAGTCGCAGGGGGTAACCGGGGAGCTGTTTTTT
-	TRBV7-9	-	TRBJ2-1	CASRTYNEQFF	TGTGCCAGCAGAACTTACAATGAGCAGTTCTTC
-	TRBV2	-	TRBJ1-4	CASNGGGREKLFF	TGTGCCAGCAACGGAGGTGGCAGAGAAAAACTGTTTTTT
-	TRBV6-1	few	TRBJ2-7	CASSVGAQGFRYEQYF	TGTGCCAGCAGTGTGGGGGCACAGGGTTTTCGGTACGAGCAGTACTTC
TRBD1	TRBV25-1	-	TRBJ1-2	CASSSDRGHGYTF	TGTGCCAGCAGCTCGGACAGGGGGCATGGCTACACCTTC
-	TRBV30	-	TRBJ2-5	CAWSSEVLETQYF	TGTGCCTGGAGTTCAGAGGTTTTGGAGACCCAGTACTTC
TRBD1	TRBV25-1	-	TRBJ2-7	CATRDRGLGEQYF	TGTGCCACCCGAGACAGGGGGCTCGGCGAGCAGTACTTC
-	TRBV10-1	-	TRBJ2-2	CASSEQGNTGELFF	TGCGCCAGCAGTGAACAGGGGAACACCGGGGAGCTGTTTTTT
-	TRBV6-1	-	TRBJ1-4	CASSEVSPNEKLFF	TGTGCCAGCAGTGAAGTCTCCCCTAATGAAAAACTGTTTTTT